These T cell receptor beta chains were read from a single sample in a study of blood T cell repertoires in COVID-19. Generated by immunoSEQ multiplex PCR, the TCRdb table keeps only in-frame clones and is missing some. This sample carries about 88,000 clones, 70% to 90% of them seen once, and the ten largest clones take just under 3%. The sequenced sample was peripheral blood. The receptors were sampled from an elderly woman with acute or convalescent COVID-19. Each CDR3 is given with its conserved first and last residue. The order of the fields is clone size, D gene, J gene, CDR3 length, V gene, CDR3 DNA, CDR3 protein. The D gene is left open where the match is weak. Size is omitted from some rows. Given values are once, few, many or a class for expanded clones.

abundance: .
d_gene: .
j_gene: TRBJ2-5
len: 15
v_gene: TRBV23-1
CDR3nt: TGCGCCAGCAGTCATCGGAACGGGGACCAAGAGACCCAGTACTTC
CDR3aa: CASSHRNGDQETQYF

abundance: once
d_gene: .
j_gene: TRBJ1-1
len: 13
v_gene: TRBV7-2
CDR3nt: TGTGCCAGCAGCTTAGTACAGAGCACTGAAGCTTTCTTT
CDR3aa: CASSLVQSTEAFF

abundance: few
d_gene: .
j_gene: TRBJ1-1
len: 14
v_gene: TRBV2
CDR3nt: TGTGCCAGCAGCCCGGGACAACGGAACACTGAAGCTTTCTTT
CDR3aa: CASSPGQRNTEAFF

abundance: .
d_gene: .
j_gene: TRBJ1-2
len: 14
v_gene: TRBV4-2
CDR3nt: TGTGCCAGCAGCCAAGTCAAGGGGGACTATGGCTACACCTTC
CDR3aa: CASSQVKGDYGYTF

abundance: .
d_gene: TRBD2
j_gene: TRBJ2-3
len: 15
v_gene: TRBV5-4
CDR3nt: TGTGCCAGCAACCGAGGTGCGGGGGACACAGATACGCAGTATTTT
CDR3aa: CASNRGAGDTDTQYF

abundance: once
d_gene: .
j_gene: TRBJ1-2
len: 11
v_gene: TRBV3-1/TRBV3-2
CDR3nt: TGTGCCAGCAGCCAATCCATTGGCTACACCTTC
CDR3aa: CASSQSIGYTF

abundance: .
d_gene: .
j_gene: TRBJ2-3
len: 16
v_gene: TRBV20-1
CDR3nt: TGCAGTGCTAGTGATCGCATGACAGGCAGCACAGATACGCAGTATTTT
CDR3aa: CSASDRMTGSTDTQYF

abundance: .
d_gene: TRBD1
j_gene: TRBJ1-2
len: 14
v_gene: TRBV5-4
CDR3nt: TGTGCCAGCAGCTCGAACAGGGGGCTCGCGGGCTACACCTTC
CDR3aa: CASSSNRGLAGYTF

abundance: .
d_gene: .
j_gene: TRBJ1-6
len: 19
v_gene: TRBV27
CDR3nt: TGTGCCAGCAGTTTATTTTCCTCTGGGGCTCAGACCCATAATTCACCCCTCCACTTT
CDR3aa: CASSLFSSGAQTHNSPLHF

abundance: few
d_gene: TRBD2
j_gene: TRBJ2-5
len: 16
v_gene: TRBV5-1
CDR3nt: TGCGCCAGCAGCTTGGCCTTAGCGGGGGGAGGAGAGACCCAGTACTTC
CDR3aa: CASSLALAGGGETQYF

abundance: .
d_gene: .
j_gene: TRBJ2-3
len: 13
v_gene: TRBV9
CDR3nt: TGTGCCAGCAGCGTAGGAGAGCGAGATACGCAGTATTTT
CDR3aa: CASSVGERDTQYF

abundance: few
d_gene: TRBD1
j_gene: TRBJ1-1
len: 18
v_gene: TRBV5-4
CDR3nt: TGTGCCAGCAGCTGGGGGACAGGAGGAGTAGGTATGAACACTGAAGCTTTCTTT
CDR3aa: CASSWGTGGVGMNTEAFF

abundance: .
d_gene: .
j_gene: TRBJ2-7
len: 14
v_gene: TRBV27
CDR3nt: TGTGCCAGCAAGGCGGGGCAGAGCTCCTACGAGCAGTACTTC
CDR3aa: CASKAGQSSYEQYF

abundance: .
d_gene: .
j_gene: TRBJ1-2
len: 13
v_gene: TRBV6-5
CDR3nt: TGTGCCAGCAGCGCAACGGGGGTCTATGGCTACACCTTC
CDR3aa: CASSATGVYGYTF

abundance: .
d_gene: TRBD1
j_gene: TRBJ1-1
len: 14
v_gene: TRBV11-2
CDR3nt: TGTGCCAGCAGTCCGACAGGGGGATACACTGAAGCTTTCTTT
CDR3aa: CASSPTGGYTEAFF

abundance: .
d_gene: TRBD1
j_gene: TRBJ1-6
len: 14
v_gene: TRBV11-1
CDR3nt: TGTGCCAGCAGCCGGACAGGGTTTAATTCACCCCTCCACTTT
CDR3aa: CASSRTGFNSPLHF

abundance: .
d_gene: .
j_gene: TRBJ2-3
len: 16
v_gene: TRBV24-1
CDR3nt: TGTGCCACCAGTGATCCCGACAGAGGGAGGACAGATACGCAGTATTTT
CDR3aa: CATSDPDRGRTDTQYF

abundance: .
d_gene: .
j_gene: TRBJ2-6
len: 16
v_gene: TRBV13
CDR3nt: TGTGCCAGCAGCCCCCCTACGTGGTCTGGGGCCAACGTCCTGACTTTC
CDR3aa: CASSPPTWSGANVLTF

abundance: .
d_gene: TRBD1
j_gene: TRBJ1-3
len: 19
v_gene: TRBV28
CDR3nt: TGTGCCAGCAGTTTTAGGGGCCCCAGACAGGGGGCGCCTGGAAACACCATATATTTT
CDR3aa: CASSFRGPRQGAPGNTIYF

abundance: .
d_gene: TRBD1
j_gene: TRBJ2-7
len: 12
v_gene: TRBV10-2
CDR3nt: TGCGCCAGCAGGACAGGGGCCTACGAGCAGTACTTC
CDR3aa: CASRTGAYEQYF

abundance: once
d_gene: TRBD1
j_gene: TRBJ2-7
len: 14
v_gene: TRBV5-1
CDR3nt: TGCGCCAGCAGAACGACAGGGGGATTGAGCGAGCAGTACTTC
CDR3aa: CASRTTGGLSEQYF

abundance: .
d_gene: .
j_gene: TRBJ2-3
len: 15
v_gene: TRBV7-2
CDR3nt: TGTGCCAGCAGCTTAGACGCGGGGCCCACAGATACGCAGTATTTT
CDR3aa: CASSLDAGPTDTQYF

abundance: .
d_gene: TRBD2
j_gene: TRBJ2-3
len: 14
v_gene: TRBV5-4
CDR3nt: TGTGCCAGCAGCTTGGAGCGGGGGTCAGATACGCAGTATTTT
CDR3aa: CASSLERGSDTQYF

abundance: .
d_gene: .
j_gene: TRBJ2-3
len: 14
v_gene: TRBV30
CDR3nt: TGTGCCTGGACCCGGAGTCCAACCACAGATACGCAGTATTTT
CDR3aa: CAWTRSPTTDTQYF

abundance: .
d_gene: .
j_gene: TRBJ1-1
len: 13
v_gene: TRBV4-3
CDR3nt: TGCGCCAGCAGCCGTCAGATGAACACTGAAGCTTTCTTT
CDR3aa: CASSRQMNTEAFF

abundance: .
d_gene: .
j_gene: TRBJ2-1
len: 16
v_gene: TRBV25-1
CDR3nt: TGTGCCAGCAGTGAACTGGGAGCGGCCGCCTACAATGAGCAGTTCTTC
CDR3aa: CASSELGAAAYNEQFF

abundance: .
d_gene: .
j_gene: TRBJ2-1
len: 17
v_gene: TRBV7-3
CDR3nt: TGTGCCAGCAGCTTAATAGGAGGGTCCACCCCCTACAATGAGCAGTTCTTC
CDR3aa: CASSLIGGSTPYNEQFF

abundance: .
d_gene: .
j_gene: TRBJ1-6
len: 17
v_gene: TRBV4-1
CDR3nt: TGCGCCAGCAGCCAAGTCGACCTAGTCTCCTATAATTCACCCCTCCACTTT
CDR3aa: CASSQVDLVSYNSPLHF

abundance: once
d_gene: TRBD1
j_gene: TRBJ1-2
len: 16
v_gene: TRBV6-2/TRBV6-3
CDR3nt: TGTGCCAGCAGTTACCCCCCGGGACAGGGTAACTATGGCTACACCTTC
CDR3aa: CASSYPPGQGNYGYTF

abundance: .
d_gene: TRBD2
j_gene: TRBJ2-1
len: 13
v_gene: TRBV10-3
CDR3nt: TGTGCCATCAGCCTAGCGGGAGTGGCTGAGCAGTTCTTC
CDR3aa: CAISLAGVAEQFF

abundance: .
d_gene: .
j_gene: TRBJ2-7
len: 13
v_gene: TRBV19
CDR3nt: TGTGCCAGTAGTGTGAGAGGGGAGGACGAGCAGTACTTC
CDR3aa: CASSVRGEDEQYF

abundance: once
d_gene: TRBD1
j_gene: TRBJ2-3
len: 16
v_gene: TRBV9
CDR3nt: TGTGCCAGCAGTTCTGTATCCGGGACAGGGGAAGGTACGCAGTATTTT
CDR3aa: CASSSVSGTGEGTQYF

abundance: .
d_gene: .
j_gene: TRBJ1-1
len: 14
v_gene: TRBV28
CDR3nt: TGTGCCAGCAGTTTGGAATCCAGGGCCTCTGAAGCTTTCTTT
CDR3aa: CASSLESRASEAFF

abundance: .
d_gene: .
j_gene: TRBJ2-3
len: 16
v_gene: TRBV3-1/TRBV3-2
CDR3nt: TGTGCCAGCAGCCAATACGCGGGACTTAGCACAGATACGCAGTATTTT
CDR3aa: CASSQYAGLSTDTQYF

abundance: .
d_gene: TRBD1
j_gene: TRBJ1-2
len: 15
v_gene: TRBV5-1
CDR3nt: TGCGCCAGCAGCTTCGGGACAGGGGCCGGGGGTGGCTACACCTTC
CDR3aa: CASSFGTGAGGGYTF

abundance: .
d_gene: .
j_gene: TRBJ1-1
len: 13
v_gene: TRBV19
CDR3nt: TGTGCCAGTAGTCAGGGTTGGTACACTGAAGCTTTCTTT
CDR3aa: CASSQGWYTEAFF

abundance: .
d_gene: .
j_gene: TRBJ1-2
len: 14
v_gene: TRBV9
CDR3nt: TGTGCCAGCAGCGTAGGAACAGGCCACGAGGGCTACACCTTC
CDR3aa: CASSVGTGHEGYTF

abundance: .
d_gene: .
j_gene: TRBJ2-2
len: 14
v_gene: TRBV9
CDR3nt: TGTGCCAGCAGCGTAGGTCCAGACACCGGGGAGCTGTTTTTT
CDR3aa: CASSVGPDTGELFF

abundance: .
d_gene: TRBD2
j_gene: TRBJ2-1
len: 16
v_gene: TRBV6-5
CDR3nt: TGTGCCAGCAGTTACCCCAGCGGGAGTTCCTACAATGAGCAGTTCTTC
CDR3aa: CASSYPSGSSYNEQFF

abundance: .
d_gene: .
j_gene: TRBJ2-1
len: 12
v_gene: TRBV7-9
CDR3nt: TGTGCCAGCAGCAGACAGTACAATGAGCAGTTCTTC
CDR3aa: CASSRQYNEQFF

abundance: .
d_gene: .
j_gene: TRBJ2-7
len: 14
v_gene: TRBV20-1
CDR3nt: TGCAGTGCTAGTTCGGCTAGCCGTCACTACGAGCAGTACTTC
CDR3aa: CSASSASRHYEQYF

abundance: .
d_gene: .
j_gene: TRBJ1-2
len: 14
v_gene: TRBV30
CDR3nt: TGTGCCTGGAGTAACCTGCAGGGCATCTATGGCTACACCTTC
CDR3aa: CAWSNLQGIYGYTF

abundance: .
d_gene: .
j_gene: TRBJ1-1
len: 13
v_gene: TRBV2
CDR3nt: TGTGCCAGCAGTGGACAGATGAACACTGAAGCTTTCTTT
CDR3aa: CASSGQMNTEAFF

abundance: .
d_gene: .
j_gene: TRBJ1-1
len: 15
v_gene: TRBV6-5
CDR3nt: TGTGCCAGCAGTTATTTAGCAGAACTGAACACTGAAGCTTTCTTT
CDR3aa: CASSYLAELNTEAFF

abundance: .
d_gene: .
j_gene: TRBJ2-1
len: 14
v_gene: TRBV18
CDR3nt: TGTGCCAGCTCCCTTACACAAGACTACAATGAGCAGTTCTTC
CDR3aa: CASSLTQDYNEQFF

abundance: .
d_gene: TRBD1
j_gene: TRBJ1-5
len: 15
v_gene: TRBV7-2
CDR3nt: TGTGCCAGCAGCCTCGGACAGGGGGTCAATCAGCCCCAGCATTTT
CDR3aa: CASSLGQGVNQPQHF

abundance: .
d_gene: TRBD2
j_gene: TRBJ2-3
len: 13
v_gene: TRBV28
CDR3nt: TGTGCCAGCAGTACCGGCCTAGCGGTAGCACAGTATTTT
CDR3aa: CASSTGLAVAQYF

abundance: few
d_gene: TRBD2
j_gene: TRBJ2-5
len: 14
v_gene: TRBV24-1
CDR3nt: TGTGCCACCAGTGTAGCGGGACCCCAAGAGACCCAGTACTTC
CDR3aa: CATSVAGPQETQYF

abundance: .
d_gene: TRBD2
j_gene: TRBJ2-1
len: 16
v_gene: TRBV7-2
CDR3nt: TGTGCCAGCAGCCCCTCTTCAGCGGGGGGTTACAATGAGCAGTTCTTC
CDR3aa: CASSPSSAGGYNEQFF

abundance: .
d_gene: .
j_gene: TRBJ2-7
len: 14
v_gene: TRBV27
CDR3nt: TGTGCCAGCAGTTTGGGGGGGGCATACTACGAGCAGTACTTC
CDR3aa: CASSLGGAYYEQYF

abundance: once
d_gene: TRBD1
j_gene: TRBJ2-1
len: 14
v_gene: TRBV5-1
CDR3nt: TGCGCCAGCAGCTTGGAAGAGGGGGCGAATGAGCAGTTCTTC
CDR3aa: CASSLEEGANEQFF

abundance: .
d_gene: TRBD2
j_gene: TRBJ2-1
len: 15
v_gene: TRBV27
CDR3nt: TGTGCCAGCAGTTTACAGCGCGGGAGGGCTAATGAGCAGTTCTTC
CDR3aa: CASSLQRGRANEQFF

abundance: .
d_gene: TRBD1
j_gene: TRBJ2-7
len: 16
v_gene: TRBV7-6
CDR3nt: TGTGCCAGCAGCTTAAGCGGCGGACAGGGCACCTACGAGCAGTACTTC
CDR3aa: CASSLSGGQGTYEQYF

abundance: .
d_gene: .
j_gene: TRBJ1-5
len: 12
v_gene: TRBV12-3/TRBV12-4
CDR3nt: TGTGCCAGCAGTTGGCTCAATCAGCCCCAGCATTTT
CDR3aa: CASSWLNQPQHF

abundance: once
d_gene: TRBD2
j_gene: TRBJ2-1
len: 15
v_gene: TRBV9
CDR3nt: TGTGCCAGCAGCCCCGGGACTAGCTCCTACAATGAGCAGTTCTTC
CDR3aa: CASSPGTSSYNEQFF